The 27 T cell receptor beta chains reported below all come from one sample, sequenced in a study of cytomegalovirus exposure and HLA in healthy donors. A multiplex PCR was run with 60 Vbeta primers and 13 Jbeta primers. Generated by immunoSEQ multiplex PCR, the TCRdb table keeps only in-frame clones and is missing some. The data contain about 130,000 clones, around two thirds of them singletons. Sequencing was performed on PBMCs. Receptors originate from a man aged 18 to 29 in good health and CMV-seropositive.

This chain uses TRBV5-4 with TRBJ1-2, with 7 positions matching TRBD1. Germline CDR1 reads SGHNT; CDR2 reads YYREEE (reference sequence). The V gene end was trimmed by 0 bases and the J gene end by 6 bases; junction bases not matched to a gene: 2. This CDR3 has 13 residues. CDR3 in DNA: TGTGCCAGCAGCTTGGTAGGGGGCGATGGCTACACCTTC. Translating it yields CASSLVGGDGYTF. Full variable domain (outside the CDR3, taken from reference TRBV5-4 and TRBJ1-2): ETGVTQSPTHLIKTRGQQVTLRCSSQSGHNTVSWYQQALGQGPQFIFQYYREEENGRGNFPPRFSGLQFPNYSSELNVNALELDDSALYLCASSLVGGDGYTFGSGTRLTVV.

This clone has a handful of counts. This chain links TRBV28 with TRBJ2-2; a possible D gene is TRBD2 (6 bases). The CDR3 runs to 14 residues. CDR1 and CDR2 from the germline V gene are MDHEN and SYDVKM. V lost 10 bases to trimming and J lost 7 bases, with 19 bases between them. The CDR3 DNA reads TGTGCCACCACCCCTCGGGGGAAAGACGGGGAGCTGTTTTTT. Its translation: CATTPRGKDGELFF.

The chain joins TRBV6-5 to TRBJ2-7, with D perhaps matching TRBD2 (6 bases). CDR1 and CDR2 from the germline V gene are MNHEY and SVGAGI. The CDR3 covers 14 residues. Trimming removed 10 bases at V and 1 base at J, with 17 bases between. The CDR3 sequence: CATGLRDSSYEQYF. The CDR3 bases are TGTGCCACCGGGCTCCGGGACTCTTCCTACGAGCAGTACTTC.

CDR3 sequence reads: CASSFLGRPDTQYF. DNA for the CDR3: TGTGCCAGCAGCTTTTTAGGCAGGCCAGATACGCAGTATTTT. The chain recombines TRBV7-2 with TRBJ2-3; D unclear. In germline, CDR1 is SGHTA, CDR2 FQGNSA. The CDR3 extends over 14 amino acids. The V gene lost 3 bases and the J gene lost 4 bases, with 11 bases spanning the gap.

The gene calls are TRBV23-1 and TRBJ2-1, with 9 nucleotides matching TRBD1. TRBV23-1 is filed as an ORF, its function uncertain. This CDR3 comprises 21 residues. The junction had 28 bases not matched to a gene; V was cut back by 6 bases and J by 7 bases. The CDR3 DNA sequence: TGCGCCAGCAGGACTTTACCGAGGTTGAACGGACAGGGGACGACTAATAATGAGCAGTTCTTC. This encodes CASRTLPRLNGQGTTNNEQFF.

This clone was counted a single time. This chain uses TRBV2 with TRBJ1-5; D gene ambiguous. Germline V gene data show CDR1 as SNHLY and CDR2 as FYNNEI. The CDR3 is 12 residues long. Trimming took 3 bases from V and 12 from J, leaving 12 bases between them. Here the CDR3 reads CASSDEASGQHF. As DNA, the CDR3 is TGTGCCAGCAGTGATGAGGCTAGCGGCCAGCATTTT.

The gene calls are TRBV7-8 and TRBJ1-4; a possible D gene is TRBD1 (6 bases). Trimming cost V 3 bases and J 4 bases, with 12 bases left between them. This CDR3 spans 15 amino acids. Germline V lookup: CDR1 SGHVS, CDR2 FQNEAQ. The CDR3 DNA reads TGTGCCAGCAGCTTCGACGGGACATTTAATGAAAAACTGTTTTTT. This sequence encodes CASSFDGTFNEKLFF.

CDR3 in amino acids: CASSRRTGNTEAFF. The CDR3 DNA reads TGTGCCAGCAGCCGAAGGACAGGCAACACTGAAGCTTTCTTT. The genes are TRBV6-5 and TRBJ1-1, with 7 bases identical to TRBD1. Germline loops: CDR1 MNHEY, CDR2 SVGAGI. The junction had 6 bases not matched to a gene; V was cut back by 6 bases and J by 2 bases. The CDR3 runs 14 residues.

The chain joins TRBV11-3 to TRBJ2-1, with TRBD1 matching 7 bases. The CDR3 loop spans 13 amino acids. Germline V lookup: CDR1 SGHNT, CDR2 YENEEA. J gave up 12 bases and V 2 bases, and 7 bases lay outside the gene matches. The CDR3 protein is CASSLSLQGRQFF. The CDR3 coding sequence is TGTGCCAGCAGCTTAAGCTTACAGGGGAGGCAGTTCTTC.

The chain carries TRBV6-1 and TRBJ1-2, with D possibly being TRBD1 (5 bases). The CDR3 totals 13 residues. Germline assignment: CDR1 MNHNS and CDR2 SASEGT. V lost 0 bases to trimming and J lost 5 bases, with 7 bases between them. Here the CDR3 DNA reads TGTGCCAGCAGTGAAGCGGAGGGGTATGGCTACACCTTC. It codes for CASSEAEGYGYTF.

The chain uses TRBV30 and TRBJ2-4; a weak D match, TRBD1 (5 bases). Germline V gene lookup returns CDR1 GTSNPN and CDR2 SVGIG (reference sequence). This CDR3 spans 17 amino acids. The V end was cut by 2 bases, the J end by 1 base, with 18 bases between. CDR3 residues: CAWSHGHSFTAKNIQYF. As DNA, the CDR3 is TGTGCCTGGAGTCACGGACACTCCTTTACGGCCAAAAACATTCAGTACTTC. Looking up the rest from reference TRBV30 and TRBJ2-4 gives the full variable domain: SQTIHQWPATLVQPVGSPLSLECTVEGTSNPNLYWYRQAAGRGLQLLFYSVGIGQISSEVPQNLSASRPQDRQFILSSKKLLLSDSGFYLCAWSHGHSFTAKNIQYFGAGTRLSVL.

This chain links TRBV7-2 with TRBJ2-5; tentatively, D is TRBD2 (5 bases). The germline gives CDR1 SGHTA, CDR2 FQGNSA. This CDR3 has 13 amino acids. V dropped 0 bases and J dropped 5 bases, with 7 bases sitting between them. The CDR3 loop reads CASSLAPSETQYF. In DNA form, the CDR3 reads TGTGCCAGCAGCTTAGCGCCTAGCGAGACCCAGTACTTC.

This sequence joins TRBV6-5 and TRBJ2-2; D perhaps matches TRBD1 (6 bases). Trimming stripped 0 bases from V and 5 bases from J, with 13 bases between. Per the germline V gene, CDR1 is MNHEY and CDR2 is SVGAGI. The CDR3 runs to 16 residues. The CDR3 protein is CASSYSILQGTGELFF. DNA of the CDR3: TGTGCCAGCAGTTACTCGATCCTACAGGGTACCGGGGAGCTGTTTTTT.

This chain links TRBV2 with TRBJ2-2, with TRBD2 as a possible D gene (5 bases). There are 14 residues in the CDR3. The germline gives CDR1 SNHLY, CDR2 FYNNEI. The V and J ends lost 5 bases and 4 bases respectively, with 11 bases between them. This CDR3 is CASSLRRSTGELFF. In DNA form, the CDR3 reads TGTGCCAGCAGTTTGAGGAGGAGCACCGGGGAGCTGTTTTTT.

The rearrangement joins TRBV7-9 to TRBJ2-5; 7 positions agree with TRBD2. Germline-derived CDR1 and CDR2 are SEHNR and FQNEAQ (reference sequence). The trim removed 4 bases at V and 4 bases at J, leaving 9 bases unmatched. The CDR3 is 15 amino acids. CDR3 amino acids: CASSSLANPRETQYF. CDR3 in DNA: TGTGCCAGCAGCTCACTAGCGAATCCGAGAGAGACCCAGTACTTC.

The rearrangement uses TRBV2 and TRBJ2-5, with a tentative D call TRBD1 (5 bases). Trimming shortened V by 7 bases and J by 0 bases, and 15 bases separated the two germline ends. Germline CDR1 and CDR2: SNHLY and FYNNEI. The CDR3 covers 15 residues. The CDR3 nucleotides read TGTGCCAGCACGGACACACTTACCCACCAAGAGACCCAGTACTTC. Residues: CASTDTLTHQETQYF.

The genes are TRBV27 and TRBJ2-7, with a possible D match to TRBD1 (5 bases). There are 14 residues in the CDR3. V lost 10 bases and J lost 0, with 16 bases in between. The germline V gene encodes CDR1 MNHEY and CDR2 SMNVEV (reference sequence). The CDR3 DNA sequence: TGTGCCATCCGAGACAGCCTAGACTCCTACGAGCAGTACTTC. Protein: CAIRDSLDSYEQYF.

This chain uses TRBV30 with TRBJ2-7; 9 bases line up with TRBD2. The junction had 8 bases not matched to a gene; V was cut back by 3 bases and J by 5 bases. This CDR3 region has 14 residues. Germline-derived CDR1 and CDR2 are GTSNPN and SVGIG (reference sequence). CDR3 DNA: TGTGCCTGGAGCACTACCGGGACTAGCAACGAGCAGTACTTC. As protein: CAWSTTGTSNEQYF. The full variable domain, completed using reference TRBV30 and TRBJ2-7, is SQTIHQWPATLVQPVGSPLSLECTVEGTSNPNLYWYRQAAGRGLQLLFYSVGIGQISSEVPQNLSASRPQDRQFILSSKKLLLSDSGFYLCAWSTTGTSNEQYFGPGTRLTVT.

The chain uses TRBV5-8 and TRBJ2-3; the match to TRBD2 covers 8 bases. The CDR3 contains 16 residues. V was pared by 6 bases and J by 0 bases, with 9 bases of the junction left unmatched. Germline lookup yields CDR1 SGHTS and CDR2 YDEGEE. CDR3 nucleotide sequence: TGTGCCAGCATAGCGGGGAACCGATATAGCACAGATACGCAGTATTTT. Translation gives CASIAGNRYSTDTQYF. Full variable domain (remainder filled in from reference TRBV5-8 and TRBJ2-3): EAGVTQSPTHLIKTRGQQATLRCSPISGHTSVYWYQQALGLGLQFLLWYDEGEERNRGNFPPRFSGRQFPNYSSELNVNALELEDSALYLCASIAGNRYSTDTQYFGPGTRLTVL.

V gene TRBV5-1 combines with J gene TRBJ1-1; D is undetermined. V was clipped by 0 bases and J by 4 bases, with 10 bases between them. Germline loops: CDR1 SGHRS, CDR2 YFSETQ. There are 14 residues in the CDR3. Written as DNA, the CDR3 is TGCGCCAGCAGCTTGGAAACGGGATCCACTGAAGCTTTCTTT. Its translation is CASSLETGSTEAFF.

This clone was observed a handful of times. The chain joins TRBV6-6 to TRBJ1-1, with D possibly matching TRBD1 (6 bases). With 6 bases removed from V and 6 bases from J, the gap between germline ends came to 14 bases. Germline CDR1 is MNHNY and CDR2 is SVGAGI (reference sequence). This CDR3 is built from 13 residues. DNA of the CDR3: TGTGCCAGCAGCAGGGGACCTGGAGCTGAAGCTTTCTTT. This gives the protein CASSRGPGAEAFF.

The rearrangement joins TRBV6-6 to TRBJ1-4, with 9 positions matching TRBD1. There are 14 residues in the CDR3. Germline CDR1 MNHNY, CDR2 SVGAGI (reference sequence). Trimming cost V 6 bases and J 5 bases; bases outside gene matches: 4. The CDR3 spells CASRRDRENEKLFF. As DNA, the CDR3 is TGTGCCAGCAGAAGGGACAGGGAGAATGAAAAACTGTTTTTT.

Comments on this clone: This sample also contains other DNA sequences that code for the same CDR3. The CDR3 region is CASSVGQGAYEQYF. Here the CDR3 DNA reads TGTGCCAGCAGCGTAGGGCAGGGGGCCTACGAGCAGTACTTC. The rearrangement joins TRBV9 to TRBJ2-7; 7 bases are a match to TRBD1. The germline gives CDR1 SGDLS, CDR2 YYNGEE. Unmatched junction bases numbered 2, after V lost 0 bases and J lost 2 bases. CDR3 size: 14 residues. The whole variable domain, remainder taken from reference TRBV9 and TRBJ2-7, is DSGVTQTPKHLITATGQRVTLRCSPRSGDLSVYWYQQSLDQGLQFLIQYYNGEERAKGNILERFSAQQFPDLHSELNLSSLELGDSALYFCASSVGQGAYEQYFGPGTRLTVT.

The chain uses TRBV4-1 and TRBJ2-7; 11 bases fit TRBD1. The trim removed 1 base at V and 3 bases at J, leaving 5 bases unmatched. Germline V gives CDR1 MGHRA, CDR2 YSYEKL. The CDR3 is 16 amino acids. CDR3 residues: CASSQADRGLSYEQYF. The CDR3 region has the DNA TGCGCCAGCAGCCAAGCGGACAGGGGGCTCAGCTACGAGCAGTACTTC.

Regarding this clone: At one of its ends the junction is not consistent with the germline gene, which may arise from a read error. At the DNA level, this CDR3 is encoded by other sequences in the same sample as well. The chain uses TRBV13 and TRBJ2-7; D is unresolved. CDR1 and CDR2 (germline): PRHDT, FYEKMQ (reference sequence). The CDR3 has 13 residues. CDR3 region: CASSSAESYEQYF. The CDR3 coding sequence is TGTGCTAGCAGCTCTGCGGAGTCCTACGAGCAGTACTTC.

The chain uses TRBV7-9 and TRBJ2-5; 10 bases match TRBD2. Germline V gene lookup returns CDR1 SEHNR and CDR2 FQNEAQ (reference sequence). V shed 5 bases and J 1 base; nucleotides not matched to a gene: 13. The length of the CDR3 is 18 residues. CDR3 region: CASSPSIGLAEIQETQYF. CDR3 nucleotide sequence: TGTGCCAGCAGCCCTAGCATAGGACTAGCGGAAATCCAAGAGACCCAGTACTTC.

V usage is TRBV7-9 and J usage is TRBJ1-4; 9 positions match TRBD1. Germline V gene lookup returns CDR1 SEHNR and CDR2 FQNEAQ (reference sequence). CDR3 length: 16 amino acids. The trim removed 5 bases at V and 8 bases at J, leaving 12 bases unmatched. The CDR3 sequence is CASSPRAGQGSEKLFF. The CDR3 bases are TGTGCCAGCAGCCCACGTGCGGGACAGGGTAGCGAAAAACTGTTTTTT.